The entry below gives a single TCR beta chain sequence along with its context. The antigen remains undetermined. This entry comes from a study of beta chain features in type 1 diabetes. By way of CD45RO/CCR7/CD25/CD127/CD95/CD27, the CD4+ regulatory, stem cell-like memory, central memory and naive cells were sorted. Points from the study as a whole: VDJ junctions in type 1 diabetes patients carried more deletions and fewer insertions. Moderate yet significant TCRB CDR3 shortening was seen in Type 1 diabetes patients in all four CD4+ subsets. cDNA-based sequencing might over-represent cells highly expressing TCR.

cDNA synthesis used the whole RNA isolate, giving expressed TCRB sequences. TCRdb keeps only in-frame clones here, not all; method: immunoSEQ multiplex PCR. Here the sample spans a few hundred thousand clones, approximately 10% being singletons. Germline CDR1 is MNHNY and CDR2 is SVGAGI (reference sequence). Unmatched junction bases numbered 8, after V lost 6 bases and J lost 9 bases. The CDR3 has 14 residues. This sequence originates from a man aged 30-40 years with type 1 diabetes. This chain uses TRBV6-6 with TRBJ1-6; 7 nucleotides agree with TRBD1. Material for sequencing was naive CD4+ T cells from blood. CDR3 in DNA: TGTGCCAGCAGACCCTTGACAGGGCTTTCACCCCTCCACTTT. Its translation: CASRPLTGLSPLHF.